Each of the 18 T cell receptor beta chains below was sequenced from the same sample in a study of identical twins (dated by TCRdb to 2016 to 2017). Library generation was performed with 5' RACE. TCRdb names Illumina HiSeq 2000 as the instrument used. TCRdb took the public reads, trimmed them with fastp at Q25, ran MiXCR for clone calling and kept in-frame beta chains. One record per CDR3 amino acid sequence lists the most common genes and DNA. Here the sample has approximately 220,000 distinct CDR3 sequences; 9.4% occur a single time. Jointly, the top ten make up around 5% of the sample. Sequenced: memory (CD45RO+) T cells sorted from blood. The cell subset or site label, as the study defines it: CD45RO+ enriched T cells. These receptor sequences come from a woman aged 18-29 years in good health.

The V call is TRBV11-2, the J call TRBJ2-1, with TRBD2 as a possible D gene (5 bases). The length of the CDR3 is 16 residues. V shed 3 bases and J shed 4 bases, with 16 bases lying between them. Germline-derived CDR1 and CDR2 are SGHAT and FQNNGV. The CDR3 region is CASSFGGGRMYNEQFF. DNA for the CDR3: TGTGCCAGCAGCTTTGGAGGCGGGCGGATGTACAATGAGCAGTTCTTC.

The chain links TRBV6-2 or TRBV6-3 to TRBJ2-1, with D possibly TRBD1 on 5 matching bases. The germline V and J ends were trimmed by 2 bases and 6 bases, with 11 bases remaining between them. Germline V gives CDR1 MNHEY, CDR2 SVGEGT. The CDR3 contains 14 residues. The CDR3 DNA sequence: TGTGCCAGCAGTTACCAGGGATTGGGCAATGAGCAGTTCTTC. Translation gives CASSYQGLGNEQFF.

This clonotype showed up just a few times. The chain has TRBV7-2 and TRBJ2-7; TRBD2 aligns across 14 bases. J lost 3 bases, V lost 0 bases, and 1 base had no gene match. CDR1 is SGHTA and CDR2 is FQGNSA in the germline V gene. The CDR3 totals 16 residues. CDR3 loop: CASSLAGTSGGYEQYF. DNA for the CDR3: TGTGCCAGCAGCTTAGCAGGGACTAGCGGGGGCTACGAGCAGTACTTC.

The V call is TRBV20-1, the J call TRBJ2-7, with TRBD2 matching over 9 bases. Germline trimming cut 5 bases from V and 6 bases from J; bases unmatched to any gene: 11. CDR3 length equals 14 residues. Germline V gives CDR1 DFQATT, CDR2 SNEGSKA (reference sequence). The CDR3 protein is CSAARASGISEQYF. CDR3 bases: TGCAGTGCTGCCCGGGCTAGCGGGATAAGCGAGCAGTACTTC.

The rearrangement joins TRBV7-9 to TRBJ1-3; the D is unclear. The CDR3 loop spans 14 amino acids. CDR1 and CDR2 from the germline V gene are SEHNR and FQNEAQ (reference sequence). The ends were cut back, 6 bases at V and 4 bases at J, with 13 bases in the middle. CDR3 loop: CASSHATRGNTIYF. The CDR3 bases are TGTGCCAGCAGTCATGCCACCCGGGGAAACACCATATATTTT. Drawing the rest from reference TRBV7-9 and TRBJ1-3, the complete variable domain is DTGVSQNPRHKITKRGQNVTFRCDPISEHNRLYWYRQTLGQGPEFLTYFQNEAQLEKSRLLSDRFSAERPKGSFSTLEIQRTEQGDSAMYLCASSHATRGNTIYFGEGSWLTVV.

The chain is built from TRBV15 and TRBJ2-2; 9 bases fit TRBD2. Germline V CDR1 and CDR2: LNHNV, YYDKDF (reference sequence). The CDR3 is made up of 15 amino acids. V dropped 3 bases and J dropped 8; count of bases not matched to a gene: 7. The CDR3 spells CATSRTGLAAGELFF. The CDR3 DNA is TGTGCCACCAGCAGGACGGGACTAGCAGCGGGGGAGCTGTTTTTT.

The rearrangement links TRBV12-5 to TRBJ2-1; tentatively, D is TRBD1 or TRBD2 (7 bases each). This CDR3 region has 16 residues. V dropped 0 bases and J dropped 6 bases, with 15 bases sitting between them. Germline-derived CDR1 and CDR2 are LGHNT and FRNRAP. The CDR3 is CASGLVRQGGGNEQFF. The CDR3 bases are TGTGCTAGTGGTTTGGTAAGACAGGGAGGGGGCAATGAGCAGTTCTTC.

This clonotype has more than one count but fewer than ten. The genes are TRBV9 and TRBJ2-4; D might be TRBD2 (5 bases). Germline CDR1 is SGDLS and CDR2 is YYNGEE. Trimming removed 4 bases at V and 7 bases at J, with 15 bases between. CDR3 length: 14 residues. CDR3 sequence reads: CASSPARGQNIQYF. The CDR3 DNA reads as TGTGCCAGCAGCCCCGCCCGGGGTCAGAACATTCAGTACTTC.

The V call is TRBV16, the J call TRBJ2-7; possibly TRBD2 for D (6 bases). CDR1 is KGHSY and CDR2 is FQNENV in the germline V gene. The CDR3 has 16 amino acids. V gave up 4 bases and J gave up 4 bases, with 20 bases separating them. The DNA for the CDR3 is TGTGCCAGCAGCCCTTCAAAACGGAGGGTGGGGTACGAGCAGTACTTC. Amino acid sequence: CASSPSKRRVGYEQYF.

This clonotype showed up many times. Written as DNA, the CDR3 is TGCAGTGCGCTCGGTGACGGGGAGCAGTTCTTC. Amino acids: CSALGDGEQFF. The V and J genes are TRBV20-1 and TRBJ2-1; D is ambiguous. Germline V gives CDR1 DFQATT, CDR2 SNEGSKA (reference sequence). This CDR3 has 11 residues. Trimming took off 6 bases at V and 10 bases at J, with 13 bases between the two ends.

This clonotype has at least ten counts. The rearrangement joins TRBV6-6 to TRBJ2-7; TRBD1 agrees at 7 bases. The CDR3 spans 12 residues. V lost 6 bases to trimming and J lost 6 bases; unmatched junction nucleotides: 5. CDR1 MNHNY and CDR2 SVGAGI come from the germline V gene (reference sequence). Here the CDR3 DNA reads TGTGCCAGCAGGGCTACAGGGGTCGAGCAGTACTTC. It specifies CASRATGVEQYF.

This clonotype was detected only a few times. The chain carries TRBV12-3 or TRBV12-4 and TRBJ1-2, with D perhaps matching TRBD1 (5 bases). The CDR3 is 14 residues long. With 1 base removed from V and 1 base from J, the gap between germline ends came to 7 bases. CDR3 bases: TGTGCCAGCAGTTTAGGGGGGAATAACTATGGCTACACCTTC. Translated: CASSLGGNNYGYTF.

CDR3 bases: TGTGCCAGCAGTTCTCTAGGAATAGGGGGAGCTTTCTTT. It specifies CASSSLGIGGAFF. This chain uses TRBV6-2 or TRBV6-3 with TRBJ1-1; TRBD1 is a possible D gene (6 bases). Germline loops: CDR1 MNHEY, CDR2 SVGEGT. V was trimmed by 4 bases and J by 10 bases, leaving 16 bases between them. The CDR3 is 13 residues long.

The rearrangement joins TRBV5-1 to TRBJ2-1, with 14 bases that match TRBD2. Germline trimming cut 4 bases from V and 8 bases from J; bases unmatched to any gene: 8. Germline values: CDR1 SGHRS, CDR2 YFSETQ. This CDR3 spans 16 amino acids. CDR3 bases: TGCGCCAGCAGCAGGTCCGGGACTAGCGGGAGCGATGAGCAGTTCTTC. Protein: CASSRSGTSGSDEQFF.

The V and J genes are TRBV28 and TRBJ2-1; a possible D gene is TRBD2 (5 bases). Deletions cut 4 bases from V and 2 bases from J, with 6 bases between. The CDR3 spans 13 residues. The germline V gene encodes CDR1 MDHEN and CDR2 SYDVKM. The CDR3 DNA follows: TGTGCCAGCAGTTCCGGGACCTACAATGAGCAGTTCTTC. This gives the protein CASSSGTYNEQFF.

The J gene is TRBJ2-2, the V gene TRBV7-8; 7 nucleotides align to TRBD2. The CDR3 totals 16 residues. V lost 5 bases and J lost 6; bases outside the gene matches: 12. Germline V gene sequence: CDR1 SGHVS, CDR2 FQNEAQ. The CDR3 region is CASSPFGGGSPGELFF. In nucleotides, the CDR3 is TGTGCCAGCAGCCCGTTTGGGGGGGGGTCGCCCGGGGAGCTGTTTTTT.

The rearrangement links TRBV7-2 to TRBJ2-7; possible D gene TRBD2, 6 bases. There are 13 residues in the CDR3. The ends were cut back, 3 bases at V and 6 bases at J, with 12 bases in the middle. Per germline, CDR1 SGHTA and CDR2 FQGNSA. As DNA, the CDR3 is TGTGCCAGCAGCTTCATCGCGGGAAGCGAGCAGTACTTC. It specifies CASSFIAGSEQYF.

V is TRBV12-5 and J is TRBJ2-1; D is unclear. Germline CDR1 is LGHNT and CDR2 is FRNRAP. The CDR3 covers 18 residues. Between the trimmed V and J ends, which lost 3 bases and 0 bases, there was a span of 18 bases. The chain's CDR3 is CASGLTSVDAGSYNEQFF. The DNA for the CDR3 is TGTGCTAGTGGTTTAACCTCCGTGGACGCCGGCTCCTACAATGAGCAGTTCTTC.